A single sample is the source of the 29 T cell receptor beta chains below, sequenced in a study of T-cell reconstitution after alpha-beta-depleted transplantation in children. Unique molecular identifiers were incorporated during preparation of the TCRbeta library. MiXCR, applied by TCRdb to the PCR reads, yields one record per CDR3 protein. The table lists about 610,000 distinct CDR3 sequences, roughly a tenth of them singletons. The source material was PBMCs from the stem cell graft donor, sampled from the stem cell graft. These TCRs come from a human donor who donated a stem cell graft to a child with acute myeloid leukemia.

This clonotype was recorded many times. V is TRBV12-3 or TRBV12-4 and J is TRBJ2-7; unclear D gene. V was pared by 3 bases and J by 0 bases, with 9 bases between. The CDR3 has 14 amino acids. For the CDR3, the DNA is TGTGCCAGCAGTTTCGGAGCGCTCTCCTACGAGCAGTACTTC. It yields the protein CASSFGALSYEQYF.

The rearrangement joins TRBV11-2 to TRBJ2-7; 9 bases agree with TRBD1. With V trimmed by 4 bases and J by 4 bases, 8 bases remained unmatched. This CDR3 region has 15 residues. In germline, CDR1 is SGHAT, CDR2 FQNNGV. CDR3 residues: CASSSPGQGGYEQYF. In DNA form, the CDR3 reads TGTGCCAGCAGCTCTCCGGGACAGGGCGGTTACGAGCAGTACTTC.

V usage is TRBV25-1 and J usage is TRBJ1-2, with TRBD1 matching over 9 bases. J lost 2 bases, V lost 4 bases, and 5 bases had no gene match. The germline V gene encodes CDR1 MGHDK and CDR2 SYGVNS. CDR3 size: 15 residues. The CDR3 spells CASSATGTGNYGYTF. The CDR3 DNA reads TGTGCCAGCAGTGCGACCGGGACAGGGAACTATGGCTACACCTTC.

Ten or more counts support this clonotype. DNA of the CDR3: TGTGCCAGCAGCCGGGACAGAAAAGAGACCCAGTACTTC. Protein sequence: CASSRDRKETQYF. This sequence joins TRBV12-3 or TRBV12-4 and TRBJ2-5; 7 bases map to TRBD1. The V gene end was trimmed by 6 bases and the J gene end by 3 bases; junction bases not matched to a gene: 4. The CDR3 totals 13 residues.

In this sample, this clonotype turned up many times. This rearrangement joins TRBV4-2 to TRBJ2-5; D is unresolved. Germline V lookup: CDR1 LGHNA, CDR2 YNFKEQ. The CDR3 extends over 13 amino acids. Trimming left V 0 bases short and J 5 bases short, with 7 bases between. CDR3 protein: CASSQDIRETQYF. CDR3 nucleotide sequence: TGTGCCAGCAGCCAAGATATCCGGGAGACCCAGTACTTC.

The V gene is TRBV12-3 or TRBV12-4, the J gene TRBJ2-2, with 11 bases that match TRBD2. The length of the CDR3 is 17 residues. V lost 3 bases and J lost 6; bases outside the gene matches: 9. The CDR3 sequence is CASSFSAASGRPGELFF. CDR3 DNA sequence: TGTGCCAGCAGTTTTTCGGCCGCTAGCGGGAGGCCCGGGGAGCTGTTTTTT.

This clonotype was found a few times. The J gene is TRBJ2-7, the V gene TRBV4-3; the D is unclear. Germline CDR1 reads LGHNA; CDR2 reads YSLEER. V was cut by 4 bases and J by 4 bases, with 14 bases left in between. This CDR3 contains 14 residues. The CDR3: CASSLAQNNYEQYF. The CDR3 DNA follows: TGCGCCAGCAGCCTGGCGCAAAATAATTACGAGCAGTACTTC.

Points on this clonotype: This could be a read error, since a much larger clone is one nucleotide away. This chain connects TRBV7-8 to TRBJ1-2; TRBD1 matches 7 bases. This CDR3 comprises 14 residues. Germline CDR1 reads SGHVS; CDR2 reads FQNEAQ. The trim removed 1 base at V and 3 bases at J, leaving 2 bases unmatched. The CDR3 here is CASSLGGGYYGYTF. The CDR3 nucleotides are TGTGCCAGCAGCTTAGGAGGGGGCTACTATGGCTACACCTTC.

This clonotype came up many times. For the CDR3, the DNA is TGTGCCAGCAGCGGGACTAGCGGGAGGAAGAATGAGCAGTTCTTC. It encodes CASSGTSGRKNEQFF. The V call is TRBV6-2 or TRBV6-3, the J call TRBJ2-1, with TRBD2 identical over 15 bases. The CDR3 has 15 amino acids. Germline values: CDR1 MNHEY, CDR2 SVGEGT. V dropped 6 bases and J dropped 7; count of bases not matched to a gene: 4.

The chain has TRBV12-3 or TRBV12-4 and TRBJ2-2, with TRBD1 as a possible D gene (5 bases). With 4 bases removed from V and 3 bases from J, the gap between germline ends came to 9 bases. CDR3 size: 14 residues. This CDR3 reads CASSSSTDTGELFF. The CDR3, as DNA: TGTGCCAGCAGTTCATCGACAGACACCGGGGAGCTGTTTTTT.

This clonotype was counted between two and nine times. CDR3 bases: TGTGCCAGCAGTTTGTACGGGAGCACGGAAGGGGAGTTCTTC. This sequence encodes CASSLYGSTEGEFF. V gene TRBV27 combines with J gene TRBJ2-1; tentative D call: TRBD2 (6 bases). The germline CDR1 and CDR2 sequences are MNHEY and SMNVEV (reference sequence). The V end was cut by 3 bases, the J end by 14 bases, with 20 bases between. This CDR3 is 14 amino acids long.

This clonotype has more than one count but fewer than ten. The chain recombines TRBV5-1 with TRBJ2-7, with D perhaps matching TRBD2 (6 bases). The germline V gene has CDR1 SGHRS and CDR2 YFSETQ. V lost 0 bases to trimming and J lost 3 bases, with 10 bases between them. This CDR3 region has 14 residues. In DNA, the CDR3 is TGCGCCAGCAGCTTGGCGGGAGAGGGCTACGAGCAGTACTTC. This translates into CASSLAGEGYEQYF.

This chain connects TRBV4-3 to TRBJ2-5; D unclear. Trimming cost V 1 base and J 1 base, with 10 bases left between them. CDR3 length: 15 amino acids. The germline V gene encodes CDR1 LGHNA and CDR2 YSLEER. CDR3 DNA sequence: TGCGCCAGCAGCCAAGGGATTCTGGTCCAAGAGACCCAGTACTTC. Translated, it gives CASSQGILVQETQYF.

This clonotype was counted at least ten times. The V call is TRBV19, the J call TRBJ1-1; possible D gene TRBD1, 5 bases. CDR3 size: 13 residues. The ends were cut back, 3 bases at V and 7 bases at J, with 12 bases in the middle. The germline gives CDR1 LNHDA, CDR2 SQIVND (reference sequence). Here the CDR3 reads CASSIPPQGEAFF. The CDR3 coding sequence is TGTGCCAGTAGTATCCCCCCCCAGGGTGAAGCTTTCTTT. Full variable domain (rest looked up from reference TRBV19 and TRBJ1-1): DGGITQSPKYLFRKEGQNVTLSCEQNLNHDAMYWYRQDPGQGLRLIYYSQIVNDFQKGDIAEGYSVSREKKESFPLTVTSAQKNPTAFYLCASSIPPQGEAFFGQGTRLTVV.

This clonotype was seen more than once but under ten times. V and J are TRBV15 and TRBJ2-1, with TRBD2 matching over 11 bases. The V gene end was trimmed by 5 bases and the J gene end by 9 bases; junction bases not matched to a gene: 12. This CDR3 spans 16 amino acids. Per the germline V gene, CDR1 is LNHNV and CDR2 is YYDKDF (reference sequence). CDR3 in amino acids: CATSSHPGTSGGEQFF. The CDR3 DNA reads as TGTGCCACCAGCTCCCATCCAGGGACTAGCGGCGGTGAGCAGTTCTTC. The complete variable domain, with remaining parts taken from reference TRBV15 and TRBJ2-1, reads DAMVIQNPRYQVTQFGKPVTLSCSQTLNHNVMYWYQQKSSQAPKLLFHYYDKDFNNEADTPDNFQSRRPNTSFCFLDIRSPGLGDTAMYLCATSSHPGTSGGEQFFGPGTRLTVL.

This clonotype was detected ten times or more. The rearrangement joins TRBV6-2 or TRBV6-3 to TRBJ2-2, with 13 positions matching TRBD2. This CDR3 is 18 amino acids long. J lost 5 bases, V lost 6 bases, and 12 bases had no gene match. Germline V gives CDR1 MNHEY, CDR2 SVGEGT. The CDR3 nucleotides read TGTGCCAGCAGGAAGATAAGGACTAGCGGGAGATGGACCGGGGAGCTGTTTTTT. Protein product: CASRKIRTSGRWTGELFF.

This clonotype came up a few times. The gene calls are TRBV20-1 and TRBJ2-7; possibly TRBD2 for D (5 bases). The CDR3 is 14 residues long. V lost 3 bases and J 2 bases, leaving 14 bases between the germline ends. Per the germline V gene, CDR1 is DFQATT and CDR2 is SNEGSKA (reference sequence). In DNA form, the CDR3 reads TGCAGTGCTAGTTCCGGGATTAACCCCTACGAGCAGTACTTC. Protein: CSASSGINPYEQYF.

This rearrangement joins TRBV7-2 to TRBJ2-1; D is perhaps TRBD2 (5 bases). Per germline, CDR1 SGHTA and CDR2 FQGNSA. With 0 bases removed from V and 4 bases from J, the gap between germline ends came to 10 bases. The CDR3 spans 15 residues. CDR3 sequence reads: CASSLATTRYNEQFF. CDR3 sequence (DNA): TGTGCCAGCAGCTTAGCGACTACGAGATACAATGAGCAGTTCTTC.

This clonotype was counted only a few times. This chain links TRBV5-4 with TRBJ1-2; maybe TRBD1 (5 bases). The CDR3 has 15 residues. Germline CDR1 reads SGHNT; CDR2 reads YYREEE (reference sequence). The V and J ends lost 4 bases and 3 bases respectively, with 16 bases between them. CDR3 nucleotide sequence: TGTGCCAGCAGCCCAGGGTGGGCTATGGACTATGGCTACACCTTC. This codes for CASSPGWAMDYGYTF.

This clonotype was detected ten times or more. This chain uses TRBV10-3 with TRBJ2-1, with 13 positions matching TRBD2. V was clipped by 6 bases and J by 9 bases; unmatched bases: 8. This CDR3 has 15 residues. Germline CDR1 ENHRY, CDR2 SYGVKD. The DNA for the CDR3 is TGTGCCATCAGAACCACTAGCGGGAGGGCCGCTGAGCAGTTCTTC. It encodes CAIRTTSGRAAEQFF.

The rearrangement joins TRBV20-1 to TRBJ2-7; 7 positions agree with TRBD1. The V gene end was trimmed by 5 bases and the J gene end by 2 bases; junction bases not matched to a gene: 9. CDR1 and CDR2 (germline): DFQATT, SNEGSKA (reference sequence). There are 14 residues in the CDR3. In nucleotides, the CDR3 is TGCAGTGCTCGGGGACAGTCTCTGCCCTACGAGCAGTACTTC. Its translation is CSARGQSLPYEQYF.

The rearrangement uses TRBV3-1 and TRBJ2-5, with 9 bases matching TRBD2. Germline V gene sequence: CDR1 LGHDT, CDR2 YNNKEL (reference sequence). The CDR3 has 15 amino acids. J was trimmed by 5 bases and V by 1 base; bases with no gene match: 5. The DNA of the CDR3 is TGTGCCAGCAGCCAAGCGGCGGGAGGGCAGGAGACCCAGTACTTC. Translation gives CASSQAAGGQETQYF.

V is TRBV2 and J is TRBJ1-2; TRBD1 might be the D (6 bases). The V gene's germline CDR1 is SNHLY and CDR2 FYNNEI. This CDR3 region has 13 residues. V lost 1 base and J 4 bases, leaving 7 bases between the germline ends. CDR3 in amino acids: CASSEGGLYGYTF. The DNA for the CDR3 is TGTGCCAGCAGTGAAGGGGGGCTCTATGGCTACACCTTC.

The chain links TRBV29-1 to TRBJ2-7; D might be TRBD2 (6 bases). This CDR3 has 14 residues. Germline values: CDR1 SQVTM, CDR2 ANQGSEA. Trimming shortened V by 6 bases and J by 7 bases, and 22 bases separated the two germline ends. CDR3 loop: CSVGGAGSSREQYF. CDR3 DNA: TGCAGCGTCGGAGGAGCGGGTAGTTCGCGGGAGCAGTACTTC.

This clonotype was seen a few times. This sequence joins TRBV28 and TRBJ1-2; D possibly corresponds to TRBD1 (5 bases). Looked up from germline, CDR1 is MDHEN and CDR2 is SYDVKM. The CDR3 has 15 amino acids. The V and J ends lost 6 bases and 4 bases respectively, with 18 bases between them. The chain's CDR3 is CASSPPGQALYGYTF. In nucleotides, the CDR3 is TGTGCCAGCAGCCCACCAGGACAAGCCCTCTATGGCTACACCTTC.

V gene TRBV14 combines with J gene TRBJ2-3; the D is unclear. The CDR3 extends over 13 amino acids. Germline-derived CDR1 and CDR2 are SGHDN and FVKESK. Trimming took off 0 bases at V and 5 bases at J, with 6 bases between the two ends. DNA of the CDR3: TGTGCCAGCAGCCAAGAATTGGTAGATACGCAGTATTTT. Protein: CASSQELVDTQYF.

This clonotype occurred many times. CDR3 sequence: CASSLLQGANEQFF. The CDR3 bases are TGTGCCAGCAGTCTCCTTCAGGGGGCCAATGAGCAGTTCTTC. The chain recombines TRBV12-3 or TRBV12-4 with TRBJ2-1; 8 positions agree with TRBD1. This CDR3 region has 14 residues. V lost 5 bases to trimming and J lost 6 bases; unmatched junction nucleotides: 6.

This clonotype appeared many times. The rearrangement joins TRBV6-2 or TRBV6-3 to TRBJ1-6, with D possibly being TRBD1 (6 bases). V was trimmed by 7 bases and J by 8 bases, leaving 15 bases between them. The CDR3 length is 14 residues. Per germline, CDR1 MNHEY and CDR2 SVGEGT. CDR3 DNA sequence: TGTGCCAGCACGAGCAGGGGCCTCTATTCACCCCTCCACTTT. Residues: CASTSRGLYSPLHF.

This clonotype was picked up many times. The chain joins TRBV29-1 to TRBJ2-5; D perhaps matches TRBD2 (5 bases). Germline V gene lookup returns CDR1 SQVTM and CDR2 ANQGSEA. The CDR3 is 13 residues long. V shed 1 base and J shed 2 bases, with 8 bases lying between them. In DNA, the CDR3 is TGCAGCGTTGAAGGGGAGATTCAAGAGACCCAGTACTTC. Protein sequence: CSVEGEIQETQYF.